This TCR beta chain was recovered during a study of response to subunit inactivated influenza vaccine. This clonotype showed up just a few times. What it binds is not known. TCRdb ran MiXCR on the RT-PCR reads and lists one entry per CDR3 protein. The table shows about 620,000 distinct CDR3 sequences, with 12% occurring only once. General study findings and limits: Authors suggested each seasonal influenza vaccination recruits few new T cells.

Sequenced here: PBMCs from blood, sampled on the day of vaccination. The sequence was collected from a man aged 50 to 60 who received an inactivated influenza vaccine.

CDR3 amino acids: CASSLTGLTYNEQFF. The CDR3 DNA reads as TGCGCCAGCAGCTTAACGGGGCTAACCTACAATGAGCAGTTCTTC. V gene TRBV5-1 combines with J gene TRBJ2-1, with D possibly being TRBD1 or TRBD2 (5 bases each). CDR1 is SGHRS and CDR2 is YFSETQ in the germline V gene. V lost 2 bases and J lost 2, with 11 bases in between. CDR3 length equals 15 residues.